This T cell receptor (beta chain) was obtained from a study of cytomegalovirus exposure and HLA in healthy donors. Produced via immunoSEQ multiplex PCR; TCRdb's table is partial and in-frame only. The table includes hundreds of thousands of clones, more than 80% detected once. V was cut by 5 bases and J by 4 bases, with 12 bases left in between. CDR1 is MDHEN and CDR2 is SYDVKM in the germline V gene. This CDR3 has 13 amino acids. This clone was counted between two and nine times. This chain links TRBV28 with TRBJ2-7, with a tentative D call TRBD2 (6 bases). This clonotype was obtained from a woman aged 18-29 years in good health and CMV-seronegative. The sample taken for sequencing was PBMCs. CDR3 loop: CASSVGLRYEQYF. In DNA form, the CDR3 reads TGTGCCAGCAGTGTGGGACTGAGATACGAGCAGTACTTC.